This T cell receptor (beta chain) was recovered during a study of shared clonotypes between healthy human individuals. At the level of the study: Aged between 18 and 49, the donors were two women and three men.

General observations from the study: The four-donor shared clonotypes exceeded non-shared clonotypes in generation probability, with non-shared ones scoring lower.

Sorted-subset replicate PCRs used roughly 220 ng DNA, approximately 30,000 T cell genomes. Per the original methods: Junction-only immunoSEQ data arrived without quality scores, meaning filtering differed. Assay used: immunoSEQ multiplex PCR; TCRdb lists only in-frame clones, some missing. The DNA was the basis for D and trimming; V, J and clone size are from that table. The sample yields about 1.5 million clones, under 99% seen once. Worth noting for this clone: The antigen remains undetermined.

The sequenced material came from naive CD4+ T cells sorted from blood. Subset described: CD45RA+ positively selected. The clonotype originates from a man aged 30-40 years in good health.

Here the CDR3 reads CASTKTGRSGEQYF. In nucleotides, the CDR3 is TGTGCCAGCACTAAGACAGGGAGGTCCGGCGAGCAGTACTTC. The J gene is TRBJ2-7, the V gene TRBV5-6; tentatively, D is TRBD1 (7 bases). CDR1 is SGHDT and CDR2 is YYEEEE in the germline V gene. The CDR3 sequence is 14 residues long. V lost 6 bases, J lost 6 bases, and 19 bases lay in between.